Below are 8 T cell receptor beta chains sequenced from a single sample in a study of response to subunit inactivated influenza vaccine. TCRdb analysed the RT-PCR reads with MiXCR anew, one entry per CDR3 protein. The sample carries some 600,000 distinct CDR3 sequences, 12% to 15% recorded once. The starting material was PBMCs from blood, obtained less than 15 days before vaccination. The receptor set was obtained from a man between 45 and 60 years old who received an inactivated influenza vaccine.

This clonotype was counted many times. This chain connects TRBV12-3 or TRBV12-4 to TRBJ1-4; D uncertain. Trimming left V 3 bases short and J 8 bases short, with 19 bases between. The CDR3 extends over 16 amino acids. The CDR3, as DNA: TGTGCCAGCAGTTTCCCCCTGGGTAAAGGAGAAGAAAAACTGTTTTTT. Residues: CASSFPLGKGEEKLFF.

CDR3 bases: TGTGCCAGCAGGGGACTAGCGGGAGAAAATGAGCAGTTCTTC. Translation: CASRGLAGENEQFF. V and J are TRBV6-1 and TRBJ2-1, with TRBD2 matching 14 bases. This CDR3 spans 14 amino acids. Germline loops: CDR1 MNHNS, CDR2 SASEGT. Losses at the gene ends were 6 bases for V and 7 bases for J; bases not matched to a gene: 2.

This clonotype has at least ten counts. This chain connects TRBV6-2 or TRBV6-3 to TRBJ1-3; D is undetermined. Trimming cost V 7 bases and J 0 bases, with 13 bases left between them. The V gene's germline CDR1 is MNHEY and CDR2 SVGEGT. This CDR3 has 15 amino acids. CDR3 region: CASTSPRLSGNTIYF. The CDR3 DNA follows: TGTGCCAGCACGAGTCCCCGTCTCTCTGGAAACACCATATATTTT.

The J gene is TRBJ1-2, the V gene TRBV5-1; 9 bases match TRBD1. V trimming: 0 bases; J trimming: 4 bases; junction bases outside the gene matches: 4. Per the germline V gene, CDR1 is SGHRS and CDR2 is YFSETQ. CDR3 length: 15 residues. CDR3 sequence (DNA): TGCGCCAGCAGCTTGGTAACAGGGGGCAGCTATGGCTACACCTTC. Its translation: CASSLVTGGSYGYTF.

This clonotype has ten or more counts. This chain uses TRBV12-3 or TRBV12-4 with TRBJ1-2; the match to TRBD1 covers 9 bases. This CDR3 contains 15 residues. J lost 6 bases, V lost 2 bases, and 7 bases had no gene match. The CDR3, as DNA: TGTGCCAGCAGTTTAACGATGGGACAGGGAAATGGCTACACCTTC. Its protein is CASSLTMGQGNGYTF.

This clonotype was counted only a few times. The rearrangement joins TRBV19 to TRBJ2-1, with D possibly matching TRBD2 (7 bases). Germline V lookup: CDR1 LNHDA, CDR2 SQIVND (reference sequence). There are 17 residues in the CDR3. V was pared by 5 bases and J by 6 bases, with 23 bases between. CDR3: CASSGRGERRKRNEQFF. In nucleotides, the CDR3 is TGTGCCAGTAGTGGGAGGGGGGAGCGGCGGAAACGCAATGAGCAGTTCTTC.

The chain is built from TRBV10-2 and TRBJ2-3, with 7 bases that match TRBD2. Germline V gene data show CDR1 as WSHSY and CDR2 as SAAADI. V dropped 7 bases and J dropped 4; count of bases not matched to a gene: 5. The CDR3 contains 13 residues. The CDR3 DNA reads as TGCGCCAGCAAACCGACTAGCTCAGATACGCAGTATTTT. Translated, it gives CASKPTSSDTQYF.

The chain links TRBV12-3 or TRBV12-4 to TRBJ2-1, with D perhaps TRBD2 (5 bases). V was shortened by 4 bases and J by 8 bases, with 18 bases between the two germline ends. The CDR3 runs to 15 residues. CDR3 residues: CASSSTAAVSDEQFF. CDR3 bases: TGTGCCAGCAGTTCAACAGCGGCGGTGTCGGATGAGCAGTTCTTC.